The rows below give T cell receptor beta chains drawn from one sample of a study of regulatory T cells in long-lasting Graves disease. From the multiplex PCR reads, TCRdb called clonotypes with MiXCR, one entry per CDR3 protein. Of 300,000 to 350,000 distinct CDR3 sequences listed, 20% are singletons. This specimen was peripheral blood mononuclear cells (PBMCs), taken when the disease was refractory, from a patient treated with antithyroid drugs. Every receptor here comes from a female donor with Graves disease. Both conserved end residues are part of each CDR3. The D gene is left open where the match is weak. Size values are once, few and many counts, or a class for expanded clones, and some rows have none.

d_gene,abundance,j_gene,v_gene,CDR3nt,CDR3aa
.,many,TRBJ2-5,TRBV7-2,TGTGCCAGCAGCTTCGACCTTTACCAAGAGACCCAGTACTTC,CASSFDLYQETQYF
.,.,TRBJ2-3,TRBV28,TGTGCCAGCAGTTTAAGGTTTGGAGATACGCAGTATTTT,CASSLRFGDTQYF
TRBD1,many,TRBJ1-1,TRBV27,TGTGCCAGCAGTTTTGTGACAGGGAGGACTGAAGCTTTCTTT,CASSFVTGRTEAFF
TRBD1,many,TRBJ2-2,TRBV12-3/TRBV12-4,TGTGCCAGCAGCATACGACAGGGGGCTGGCGGGGAGCTGTTTTTT,CASSIRQGAGGELFF
TRBD1,few,TRBJ1-2,TRBV20-1,TGCAGTGCTATCTCTCCGGGACAGGGAAACTATGGCTACACCTTC,CSAISPGQGNYGYTF
.,.,TRBJ2-2,TRBV29-1,TGCAGCGTTGGTGCGAGCACCGGGGAGCTGTTTTTT,CSVGASTGELFF
.,many,TRBJ1-2,TRBV12-3/TRBV12-4,TGTGCCAGCAGTTTAGGTCCGACAGGCTTCCCTTATGGCTACACCTTC,CASSLGPTGFPYGYTF
TRBD1,few,TRBJ2-7,TRBV24-1,TGTGCCACCAGTGATCTCCGACAGGGCTCGAAGCAGTACTTC,CATSDLRQGSKQYF
.,once,TRBJ2-5,TRBV5-1,TGCGCCAGCAGCTTGGGGTCAGGGCGTGAGGAGACCCAGTACTTC,CASSLGSGREETQYF
.,many,TRBJ2-5,TRBV10-3,TGTGCCATCAGTTCGTCGGACCAAGAGACCCAGTACTTC,CAISSSDQETQYF
TRBD1,many,TRBJ2-5,TRBV6-1,TGTGCCAGCAGAACCGGGACAGGGGCTTATGAGACCCAGTACTTC,CASRTGTGAYETQYF
TRBD1,many,TRBJ2-7,TRBV9,TGTGCCAGCAGCCCTACCGGGACAGACTACTACGAGCAGTACTTC,CASSPTGTDYYEQYF
.,few,TRBJ2-7,TRBV11-2,TGTGCCAGCAGCTTCGGAGGGAGTAACGAGCAGTACTTC,CASSFGGSNEQYF
.,many,TRBJ1-6,TRBV7-9,TGTGCCAGCAGCGATAATCAAGTACAAGTTTCACCCCTCCACTTT,CASSDNQVQVSPLHF
.,.,TRBJ1-4,TRBV6-1,TGTGCCAGCGGATGGTTGGGTGAAAAACTGTTTTTT,CASGWLGEKLFF
.,many,TRBJ1-6,TRBV12-3/TRBV12-4,TGTGCCAGCAGTTCGTTGGGCTGGGCAGGAGGATCACCCCTCCACTTT,CASSSLGWAGGSPLHF
.,many,TRBJ2-2,TRBV6-1,TGTGCCACCAGTGGTTCCCTTAGCGCCGGGGAGCTGTTTTTT,CATSGSLSAGELFF
TRBD1,.,TRBJ1-6,TRBV13,TGTGCCAGCAGCCAAACCCTCGACAGGGGGCTTACCTATAATTCACCCCTCCACTTT,CASSQTLDRGLTYNSPLHF
TRBD1,many,TRBJ1-6,TRBV4-3,TGCGCCAGCAGCCAAGAGGGGACAGGGGCTTCACCCCTCCACTTT,CASSQEGTGASPLHF
.,few,TRBJ2-1,TRBV3-1,TGTGCCAGCAGCCAACGGCGAGCGGAACCCTACAATGAGCAGTTCTTC,CASSQRRAEPYNEQFF
TRBD1,many,TRBJ1-1,TRBV7-2,TGTGCCAGCAGCTTAGTCGTGACAGGGGGCACTGAAGCTTTCTTT,CASSLVVTGGTEAFF
TRBD2,many,TRBJ2-2,TRBV7-2,TGTGCCAGCAGCTTTGGGCTAGCGGACCACACCGGGGAGCTGTTTTTT,CASSFGLADHTGELFF
.,.,TRBJ2-5,TRBV5-1,TGCGCCAGCAGCTGGACAGCCACCCAAGAGACCCAGTACTTC,CASSWTATQETQYF
.,few,TRBJ1-6,TRBV9,TGTGCCAGTGGCACGGGGATTAATGTTTCACCCCTCCACTTT,CASGTGINVSPLHF
.,many,TRBJ2-7,TRBV2,TGTGCCAGCAGTGAAAGGCGGGACAGCTCCTACGAGCAGTACTTC,CASSERRDSSYEQYF
.,many,TRBJ1-5,TRBV28,TGTGCCAGCAGCCGTGGCCGGACCTCGCGTAATCAGCCCCAGCATTTT,CASSRGRTSRNQPQHF
TRBD1,many,TRBJ1-2,TRBV27,TGTGCCAGCAGTGTGACAGGGGGTGCGGATGGCTACACCTTC,CASSVTGGADGYTF
.,few,TRBJ1-2,TRBV6-2/TRBV6-3,TGTGCCAGCAGTTACTTAAACTTCTATGGCTACACCTTC,CASSYLNFYGYTF
.,many,TRBJ2-7,TRBV6-1,TGTGCCAGCACCTTCCGCTACGAGCAGTACTTC,CASTFRYEQYF
.,few,TRBJ2-2,TRBV7-9,TGTGCCAGCAGCCTCATTGGGGCGGACAACACCGGGGAGCTGTTTTTT,CASSLIGADNTGELFF
.,many,TRBJ2-7,TRBV20-1,TGCAGTGCTAGAGGGGCTTGGGACTACGAGCAGTACTTC,CSARGAWDYEQYF
.,.,TRBJ1-4,TRBV20-1,TGCAGTGCTAGGGGCCCCGGGGGGCGGTCGGGAAAACTGTTTTTT,CSARGPGGRSGKLFF
TRBD2,.,TRBJ2-1,TRBV7-6,TGTGCCAGCAGCTCCCCACTCGTAACGGGAGGCAATGAGCAGTTCTTC,CASSSPLVTGGNEQFF
.,many,TRBJ2-2,TRBV7-2,TGTGCCAGCAGTTTAGGGGGGACGAACACCGGGGAGCTGTTTTTT,CASSLGGTNTGELFF
TRBD1,many,TRBJ2-7,TRBV20-1,TGCAGTGCCACTCCGGGACAGGGCTCCCCCTACGAGCAGTACTTC,CSATPGQGSPYEQYF
.,.,TRBJ1-1,TRBV12-3/TRBV12-4,TGTGCCAGCAGTTTAAAGGGTCGGATCCCTTTCTTT,CASSLKGRIPFF
.,.,TRBJ1-5,TRBV6-2/TRBV6-3,TGTGCCAGCAGTTACTCGTCCGGGACCCTCCGGGGCAATCAGCCCCAGCATTTT,CASSYSSGTLRGNQPQHF
.,many,TRBJ1-1,TRBV12-3/TRBV12-4,TGTGCCAGCAGTTTTGGCCGCTGGGTTGGTGAAGCTTTCTTT,CASSFGRWVGEAFF
.,.,TRBJ2-7,TRBV11-2,TGTGCCAGCAGCTTAAGCGTCTCGAGGGGGTGGGTAAAGCAGTACTTC,CASSLSVSRGWVKQYF
.,many,TRBJ1-6,TRBV5-6,TGTGCCAGCAGCTCCTCGGACGGTAATAATTCACCCCTCCACTTT,CASSSSDGNNSPLHF
TRBD1,.,TRBJ2-2,TRBV4-1,TGCGCCAGCAGCCAAGATAGGCAGGGGGCAAGCACCGGGGAGCTGTTTTTT,CASSQDRQGASTGELFF
.,.,TRBJ2-7,TRBV12-3/TRBV12-4,TGTGCCAGCAGTTTAAACAACTTCGGAAGCTCCTACGAGCAGTACTTC,CASSLNNFGSSYEQYF
TRBD2,many,TRBJ2-7,TRBV27,TGTGCCAGCAGTTTCTCCGGGACTAGCGGCGAGCAGTACTTC,CASSFSGTSGEQYF
TRBD1,many,TRBJ1-4,TRBV19,TGTGCCAGTAGTCCACAGGGGGCGATGGATGAAAAACTGTTTTTT,CASSPQGAMDEKLFF
.,many,TRBJ2-2,TRBV18,TGTGCCAGCTCAGAATGGGTGACGAACACCGGGGAGCTGTTTTTT,CASSEWVTNTGELFF
.,.,TRBJ1-5,TRBV5-6,TGTGCCAGCGTCCGGACGTGGGACGATAGCAATCAGCCCCAGCATTTT,CASVRTWDDSNQPQHF
.,many,TRBJ1-2,TRBV28,TGTGCCAGCAGTTTACCTACAGGGTATGGCTACACCTTC,CASSLPTGYGYTF
TRBD2,.,TRBJ2-7,TRBV30,TGTGCCTTCTTAGCGGGTCCGTACGAGCAGTACTTC,CAFLAGPYEQYF
.,.,TRBJ1-3,TRBV7-6,TGTGCCAGCAGCTTAAGCGGCAGGGCTGGAAACACCATATATTTT,CASSLSGRAGNTIYF
TRBD1,few,TRBJ1-1,TRBV12-3/TRBV12-4,TGTGCCAGCAGTTTAGCCGGGACAGGGGACACTGAAGCTTTCTTT,CASSLAGTGDTEAFF
.,many,TRBJ1-4,TRBV20-1,TGCAGTGCAAGGAGGGAGTTGGGAAAACTGTTTTTT,CSARRELGKLFF